The text below deals with one T cell receptor (beta chain). This entry comes from a study of blood T cells in healthy people across ages. At the level of the study: With template switching, about one barcoded beta molecule was captured per two T cells.

It was with a sample-barcoded 5' primer and a J-beta primer mix that a second PCR of roughly 6 to 12 cycles was run. Each cDNA molecule, via a template-switch adaptor with 12 random nucleotides, was tagged. Each CDR3 protein gets one entry after TCRdb re-called the 5' RACE reads with MiXCR. The repertoire holds 900,000 to 950,000 distinct CDR3 sequences, with 29% as singletons. CDR3 size: 17 residues. Germline loops: CDR1 MDHEN, CDR2 SYDVKM. V was clipped by 1 base and J by 2 bases, with 12 bases between them. The sample was also linked to a second study, of T cells of mothers and their children. That paper states: During the second PCR, the M1S primer introduced sample barcodes along with 2-4 random nucleotides. None of the identified T cell clones proved to be persistent microchimeric clones.

The rearrangement joins TRBV28 to TRBJ2-6; D possibly corresponds to TRBD2 (5 bases). The sequencing sample was made of blood. The TCR comes from a woman aged 40 to 50 in good health. CDR3 bases: TGTGCCAGCAGTTTATTGTCATGGGAGCCTGGGGCCAACGTCCTGACTTTC. Residues: CASSLLSWEPGANVLTF.